The sequence of this T cell receptor (beta chain) was determined in a study of T cell changes during pregnancy in multiple sclerosis. Sequenced by immunoSEQ multiplex PCR; TCRdb stores in-frame clones only, minus some. This sample has about 44,000 clones, with 70% to 90% found just once. CDR1 and CDR2 from the germline V gene are WSHSY and SAAADI. V lost 6 bases and J lost 6; bases outside the gene matches: 9. The CDR3 has 15 amino acids. The gene calls are TRBV10-2 and TRBJ2-1; 9 bases line up with TRBD1. The sequenced sample was CD4+ T cells from peripheral blood mononuclear cells, obtained after pregnancy. The origin of this receptor is a female donor with multiple sclerosis, enrolled in a pregnancy study. Here the CDR3 reads CASREQGAAGNEQFF. In DNA form, the CDR3 reads TGCGCCAGCAGGGAACAGGGGGCTGCCGGCAATGAGCAGTTCTTC.